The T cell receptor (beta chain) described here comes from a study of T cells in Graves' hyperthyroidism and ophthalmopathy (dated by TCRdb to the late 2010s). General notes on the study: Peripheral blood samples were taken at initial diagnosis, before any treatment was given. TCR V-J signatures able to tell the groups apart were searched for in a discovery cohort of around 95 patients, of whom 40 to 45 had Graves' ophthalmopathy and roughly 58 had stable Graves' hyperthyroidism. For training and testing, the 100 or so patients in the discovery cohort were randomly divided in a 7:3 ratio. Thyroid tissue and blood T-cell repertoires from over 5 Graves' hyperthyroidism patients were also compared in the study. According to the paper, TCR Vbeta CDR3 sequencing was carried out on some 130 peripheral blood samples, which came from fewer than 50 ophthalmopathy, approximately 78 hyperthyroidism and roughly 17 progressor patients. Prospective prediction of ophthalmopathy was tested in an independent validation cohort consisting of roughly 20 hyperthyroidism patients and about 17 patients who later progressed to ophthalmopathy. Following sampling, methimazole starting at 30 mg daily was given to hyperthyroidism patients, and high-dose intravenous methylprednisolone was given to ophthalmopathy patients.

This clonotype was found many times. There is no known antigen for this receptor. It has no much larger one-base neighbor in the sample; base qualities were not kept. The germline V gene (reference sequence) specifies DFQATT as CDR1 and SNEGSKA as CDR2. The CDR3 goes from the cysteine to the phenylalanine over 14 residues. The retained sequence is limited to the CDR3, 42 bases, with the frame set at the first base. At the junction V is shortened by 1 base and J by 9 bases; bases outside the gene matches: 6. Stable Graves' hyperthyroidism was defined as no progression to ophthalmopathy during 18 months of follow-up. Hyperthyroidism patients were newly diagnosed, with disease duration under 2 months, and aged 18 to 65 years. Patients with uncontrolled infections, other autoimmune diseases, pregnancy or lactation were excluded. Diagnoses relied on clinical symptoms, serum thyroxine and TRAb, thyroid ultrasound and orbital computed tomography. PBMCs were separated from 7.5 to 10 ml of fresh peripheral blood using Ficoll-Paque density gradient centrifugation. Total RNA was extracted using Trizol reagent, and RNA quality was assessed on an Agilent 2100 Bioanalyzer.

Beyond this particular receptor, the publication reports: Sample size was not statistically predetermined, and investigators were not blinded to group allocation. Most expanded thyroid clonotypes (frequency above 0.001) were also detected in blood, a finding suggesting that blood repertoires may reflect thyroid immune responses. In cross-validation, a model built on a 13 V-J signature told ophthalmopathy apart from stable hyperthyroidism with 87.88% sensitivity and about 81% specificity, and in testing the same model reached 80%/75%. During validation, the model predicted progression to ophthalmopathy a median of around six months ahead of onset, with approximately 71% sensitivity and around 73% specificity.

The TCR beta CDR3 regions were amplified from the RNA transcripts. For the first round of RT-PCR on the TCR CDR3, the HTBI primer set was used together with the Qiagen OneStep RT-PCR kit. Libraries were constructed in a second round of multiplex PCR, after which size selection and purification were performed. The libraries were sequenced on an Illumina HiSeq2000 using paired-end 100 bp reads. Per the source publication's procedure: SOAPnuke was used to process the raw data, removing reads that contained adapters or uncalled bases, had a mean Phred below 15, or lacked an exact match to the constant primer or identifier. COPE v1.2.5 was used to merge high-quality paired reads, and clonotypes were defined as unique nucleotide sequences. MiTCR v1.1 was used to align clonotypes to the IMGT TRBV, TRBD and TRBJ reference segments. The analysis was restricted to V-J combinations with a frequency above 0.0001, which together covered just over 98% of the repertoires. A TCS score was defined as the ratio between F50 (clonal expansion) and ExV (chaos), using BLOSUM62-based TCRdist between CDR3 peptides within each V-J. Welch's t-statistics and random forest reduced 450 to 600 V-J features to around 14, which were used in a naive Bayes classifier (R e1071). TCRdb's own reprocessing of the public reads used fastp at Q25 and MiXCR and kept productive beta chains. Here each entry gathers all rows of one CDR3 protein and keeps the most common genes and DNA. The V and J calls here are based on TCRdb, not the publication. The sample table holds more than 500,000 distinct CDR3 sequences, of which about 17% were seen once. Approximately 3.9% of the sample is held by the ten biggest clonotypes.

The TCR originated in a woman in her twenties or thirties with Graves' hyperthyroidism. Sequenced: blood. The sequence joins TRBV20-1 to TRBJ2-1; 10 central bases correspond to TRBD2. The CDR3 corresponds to CSARGASGSVEQFF. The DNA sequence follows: TGCAGTGCTAGAGGGGCTAGCGGGAGTGTTGAGCAGTTCTTC.